This T cell receptor beta chain was identified in a study of human CD8 memory T cell subsets. CDR1 is PRHDT and CDR2 is FYEKMQ in the germline V gene (reference sequence). CDR3 size: 14 residues. UMI-labeled 5' RACE was the method by which TCR beta libraries were made. Original processing notes: Each of the TCR beta libraries had somewhere between about 2,800 and 18,000 functional CDR3 beta clonotypes in it. TCRdb re-called the 5' RACE reads; every CDR3 protein appears as one record, without DNA. TCRdb's processing, not the authors', yielded these V and J calls. Its listing shows about 6,700 distinct CDR3 sequences. A word on this clonotype: Its specificity is not known.

Study observations and caveats: Only minimal overlap was seen between the stem-like memory and the precursor exhausted T cell repertoires.

The material sequenced was CD8+ stem-like memory T cells (TSCM and TCM) sorted from PBMCs. Subset denoted: stem-like memory CD8 T cells (TSTEM), CCR7+ PD-1- TIGIT-. The receptor's source is a human donor in good health. This chain uses TRBV13 with TRBJ1-2; TCRdb's D call of TRBD1 is untestable without DNA. CDR3 amino acids: CASSEDRDRWGYTF.